This T cell receptor (beta chain) originates from a study of tumor and adjacent non-tumor tissue in lung cancer. For the study at large: Patients comprised about a dozen adenocarcinoma, 2 squamous cell carcinoma and 1 small cell lung cancer. Study-level results: Top 100 clones took a larger repertoire share in normal lung. Higher tumor TCR diversity was associated with shorter survival.

This sample's RNA came from whole unsorted tissue. The normal lung tissue was taken more than 3 cm from the tumor edge. Note on this clonotype: No antigen is known for it. The junction departs from the called germline gene at one end, perhaps through a read error.

TCRbeta libraries were built with three rounds of nested PCR, modified from ARM-PCR. TCRdb fed the multiplex PCR reads into MiXCR, producing one record per CDR3 protein. Found here are around 100,000 distinct CDR3 sequences, 55% to 65% of them singletons; the top ten hold roughly a fifth. The germline gives CDR1 SQVTM, CDR2 ANQGSEA. The CDR3 runs to 13 residues. Sequenced input: distant non-tumor lung tissue. This TCR came from a man aged 25 to 40 with non-small cell lung cancer. The chain recombines TRBV29-1 with TRBJ2-3, with 9 bases aligning to TRBD1. DNA of the CDR3: TGCAACGTTGGTCGGACAGGGGTCGATACGCAGTATTTT. As protein: CNVGRTGVDTQYF.